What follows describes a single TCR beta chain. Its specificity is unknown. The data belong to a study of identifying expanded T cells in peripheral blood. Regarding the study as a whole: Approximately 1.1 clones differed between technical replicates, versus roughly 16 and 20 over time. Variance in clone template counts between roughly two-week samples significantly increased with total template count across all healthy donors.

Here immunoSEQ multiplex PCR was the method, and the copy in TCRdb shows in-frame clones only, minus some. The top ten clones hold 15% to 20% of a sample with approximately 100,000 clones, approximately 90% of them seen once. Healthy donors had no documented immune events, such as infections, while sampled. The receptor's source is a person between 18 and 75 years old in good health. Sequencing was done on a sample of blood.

The CDR3 sequence is CACRRGPSSYEQYF. The CDR3 DNA reads as TGTGCCTGCCGTCGAGGACCCAGCTCCTACGAGCAGTACTTC. V gene TRBV19 combines with J gene TRBJ2-7; D unresolved. This CDR3 region has 14 residues. The germline gives CDR1 LNHDA, CDR2 SQIVND (reference sequence). Trimming left V 11 bases short and J 0 bases short, with 17 bases between.